This T cell receptor beta chain was identified in a study of T cell repertoires in cytomegalovirus infection. TCRdb reprocessed the reads via MiXCR and lists one record per CDR3 protein. The data hold fewer than 950,000 distinct CDR3 sequences, with approximately 32% observed a single time. To note about this clonotype: The antigen remains undetermined.

The germline CDR1 and CDR2 sequences are LNHNV and YYDKDF (reference sequence). V was shortened by 5 bases and J by 1 base, with 12 bases between the two germline ends. This CDR3 has 15 residues. The sequencing used cultured CD8+ T cells from PBMCs, collected from culture after CMV antigen stimulation. V and J are TRBV15 and TRBJ1-5; D possibly corresponds to TRBD1 (5 bases). The source of this sequence is a human donor in good health (CMV status not recorded). Some clones in this sample may be carry-over from other donors' samples. Here the CDR3 reads CATSGGGWSNQPQHF. Written as DNA, the CDR3 is TGTGCCACCAGCGGGGGGGGATGGAGCAATCAGCCCCAGCATTTT.